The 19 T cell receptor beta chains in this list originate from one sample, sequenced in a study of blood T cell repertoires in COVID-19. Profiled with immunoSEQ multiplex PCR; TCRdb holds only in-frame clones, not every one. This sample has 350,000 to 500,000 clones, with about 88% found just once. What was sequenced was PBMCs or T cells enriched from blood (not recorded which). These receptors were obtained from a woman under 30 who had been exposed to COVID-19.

The CDR3 protein is CASSGWTSGTNEQFF. In DNA form, the CDR3 reads TGTGCCAGCAGTGGATGGACTAGCGGGACCAATGAGCAGTTCTTC. This chain links TRBV25-1 with TRBJ2-1; 12 positions match TRBD2. V gave up 4 bases and J gave up 6 bases; unmatched junction bases: 4. CDR1 is MGHDK and CDR2 is SYGVNS in the germline V gene. This CDR3 is built from 15 residues.

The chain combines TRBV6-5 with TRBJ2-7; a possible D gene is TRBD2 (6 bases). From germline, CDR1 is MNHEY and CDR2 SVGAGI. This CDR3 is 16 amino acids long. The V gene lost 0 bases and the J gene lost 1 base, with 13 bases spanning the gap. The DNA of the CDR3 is TGTGCCAGCAGTTACTCGATTCCAGGGAGGTCCTACGAGCAGTACTTC. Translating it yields CASSYSIPGRSYEQYF.

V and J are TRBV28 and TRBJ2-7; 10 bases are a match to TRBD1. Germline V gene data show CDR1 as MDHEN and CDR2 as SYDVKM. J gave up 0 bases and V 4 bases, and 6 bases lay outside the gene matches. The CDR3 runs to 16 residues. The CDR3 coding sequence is TGTGCCAGCAGTTCTACGACAGGGGGCTTCTCCTACGAGCAGTACTTC. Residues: CASSSTTGGFSYEQYF.

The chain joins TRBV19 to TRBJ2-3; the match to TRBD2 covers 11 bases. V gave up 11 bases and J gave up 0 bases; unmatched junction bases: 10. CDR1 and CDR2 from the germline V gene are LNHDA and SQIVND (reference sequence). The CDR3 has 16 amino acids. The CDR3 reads CAPVGTSGSSTDTQYF. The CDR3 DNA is TGTGCCCCAGTGGGGACTAGCGGATCTAGCACAGATACGCAGTATTTT. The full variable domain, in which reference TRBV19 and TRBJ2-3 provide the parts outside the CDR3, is DGGITQSPKYLFRKEGQNVTLSCEQNLNHDAMYWYRQDPGQGLRLIYYSQIVNDFQKGDIAEGYSVSREKKESFPLTVTSAQKNPTAFYLCAPVGTSGSSTDTQYFGPGTRLTVL.

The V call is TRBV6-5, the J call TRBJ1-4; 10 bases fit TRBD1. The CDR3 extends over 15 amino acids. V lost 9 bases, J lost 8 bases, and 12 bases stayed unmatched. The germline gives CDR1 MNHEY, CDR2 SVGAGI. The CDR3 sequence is CASLNGGQGLEKLFF. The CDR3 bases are TGTGCCAGTCTAAATGGGGGACAGGGGTTAGAAAAACTGTTTTTT.

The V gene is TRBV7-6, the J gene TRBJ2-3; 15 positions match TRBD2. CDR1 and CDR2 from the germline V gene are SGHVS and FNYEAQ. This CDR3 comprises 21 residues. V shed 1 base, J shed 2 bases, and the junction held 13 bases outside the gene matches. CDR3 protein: CASSLDAGTSGRTLSTDTQYF. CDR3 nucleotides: TGTGCCAGCAGCTTAGACGCCGGGACTAGCGGGAGGACACTTTCCACAGATACGCAGTATTTT.

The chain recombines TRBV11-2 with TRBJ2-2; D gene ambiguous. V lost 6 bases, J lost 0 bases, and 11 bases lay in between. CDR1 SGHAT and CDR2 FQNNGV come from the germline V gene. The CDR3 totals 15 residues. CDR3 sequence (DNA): TGTGCCAGCAGGGTGACAACAGCGAACACCGGGGAGCTGTTTTTT. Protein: CASRVTTANTGELFF.

The CDR3 spells CASSPTGGRETQYF. The CDR3, as DNA: TGTGCCAGCAGCCCAACAGGCGGCCGGGAGACCCAGTACTTC. V gene TRBV7-2 combines with J gene TRBJ2-5; possible D gene TRBD1, 5 bases. The length of the CDR3 is 14 residues. CDR1 and CDR2 (germline): SGHTA, FQGNSA. Between the trimmed V and J ends, which lost 5 bases and 5 bases, there was a span of 15 bases.

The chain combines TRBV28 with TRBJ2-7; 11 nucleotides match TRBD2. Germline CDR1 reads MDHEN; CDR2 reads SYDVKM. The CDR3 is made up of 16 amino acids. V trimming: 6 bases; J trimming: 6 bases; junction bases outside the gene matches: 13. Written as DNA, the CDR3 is TGTGCCAGCAGGAGATCTCTAGCGGGAGGCTTTCCCGAGCAGTACTTC. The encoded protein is CASRRSLAGGFPEQYF.

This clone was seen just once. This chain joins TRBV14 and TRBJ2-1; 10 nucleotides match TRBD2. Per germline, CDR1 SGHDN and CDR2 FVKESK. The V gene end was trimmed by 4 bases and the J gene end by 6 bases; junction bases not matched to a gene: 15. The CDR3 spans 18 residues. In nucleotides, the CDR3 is TGTGCCAGCAGCCTCGGGGGATCTCTAGCGGGAGTTAGCAATGAGCAGTTCTTC. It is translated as CASSLGGSLAGVSNEQFF.

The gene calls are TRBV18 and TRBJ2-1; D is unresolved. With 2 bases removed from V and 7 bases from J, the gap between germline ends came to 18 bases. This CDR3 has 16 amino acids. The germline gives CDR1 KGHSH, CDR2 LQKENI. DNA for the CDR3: TGTGCCAGCTCACCAGATGGTCCGGTTCTCGGGAATGAGCAGTTCTTC. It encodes CASSPDGPVLGNEQFF.

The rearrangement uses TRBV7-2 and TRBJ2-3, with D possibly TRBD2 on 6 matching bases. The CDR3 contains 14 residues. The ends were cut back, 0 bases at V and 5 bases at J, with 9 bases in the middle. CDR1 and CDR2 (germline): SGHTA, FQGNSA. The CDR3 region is CASSLAYGGDTQYF. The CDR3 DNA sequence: TGTGCCAGCAGCTTAGCTTACGGGGGAGATACGCAGTATTTT.

The chain's CDR3 is CAISRTGGLYEQYF. CDR3 nucleotide sequence: TGTGCCATCAGTAGGACAGGGGGCTTATACGAGCAGTACTTC. The chain recombines TRBV10-3 with TRBJ2-7, with 11 bases aligning to TRBD1. V trimming: 5 bases; J trimming: 4 bases; junction bases outside the gene matches: 4. Germline loops: CDR1 ENHRY, CDR2 SYGVKD. This CDR3 spans 14 amino acids.

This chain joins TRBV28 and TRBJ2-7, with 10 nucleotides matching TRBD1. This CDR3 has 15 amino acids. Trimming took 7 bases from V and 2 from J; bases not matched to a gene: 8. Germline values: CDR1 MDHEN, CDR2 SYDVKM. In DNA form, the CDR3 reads TGTGCCAGCACGGGGACAGGGGATGGGACCTACGAGCAGTACTTC. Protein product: CASTGTGDGTYEQYF.

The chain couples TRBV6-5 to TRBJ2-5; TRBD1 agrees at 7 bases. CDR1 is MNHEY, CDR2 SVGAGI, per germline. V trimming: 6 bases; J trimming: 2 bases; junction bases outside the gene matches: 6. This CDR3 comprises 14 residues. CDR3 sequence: CASSLDRSQETQYF. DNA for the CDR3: TGTGCCAGCAGCCTGGACAGGAGTCAAGAGACCCAGTACTTC.

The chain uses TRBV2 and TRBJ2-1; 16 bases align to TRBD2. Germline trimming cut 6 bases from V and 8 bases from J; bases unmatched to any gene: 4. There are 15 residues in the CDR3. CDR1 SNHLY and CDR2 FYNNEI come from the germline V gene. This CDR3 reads CASRGLAGGPDEQFF. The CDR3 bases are TGTGCCAGCAGGGGACTAGCGGGGGGGCCGGATGAGCAGTTCTTC.

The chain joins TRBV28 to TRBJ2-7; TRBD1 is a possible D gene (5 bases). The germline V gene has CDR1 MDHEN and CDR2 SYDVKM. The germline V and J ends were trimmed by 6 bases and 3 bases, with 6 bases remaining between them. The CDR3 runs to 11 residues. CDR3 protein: CASRQDYEQYF. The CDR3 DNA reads TGTGCCAGCAGACAGGACTACGAGCAGTACTTC.

This CDR3 is CATEGSGELFF. The DNA of the CDR3 is TGTGCCACCGAGGGTTCCGGGGAGCTGTTTTTT. The V gene is TRBV3-1 (or the pseudogene TRBV3-2), the J gene TRBJ2-2; tentatively, D is TRBD2 (5 bases). Trimming left V 10 bases short and J 6 bases short, with 9 bases between. There are 11 residues in the CDR3. Per germline, CDR1 LGHDT and CDR2 YNNKEL (reference sequence).

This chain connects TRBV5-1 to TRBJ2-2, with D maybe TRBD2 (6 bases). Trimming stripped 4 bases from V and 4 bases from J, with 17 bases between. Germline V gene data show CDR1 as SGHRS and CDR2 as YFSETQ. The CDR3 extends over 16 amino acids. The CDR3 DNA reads TGCGCCAGCAGCCGCGACGGGGGTACCTCCACCGGGGAGCTGTTTTTT. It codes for CASSRDGGTSTGELFF.